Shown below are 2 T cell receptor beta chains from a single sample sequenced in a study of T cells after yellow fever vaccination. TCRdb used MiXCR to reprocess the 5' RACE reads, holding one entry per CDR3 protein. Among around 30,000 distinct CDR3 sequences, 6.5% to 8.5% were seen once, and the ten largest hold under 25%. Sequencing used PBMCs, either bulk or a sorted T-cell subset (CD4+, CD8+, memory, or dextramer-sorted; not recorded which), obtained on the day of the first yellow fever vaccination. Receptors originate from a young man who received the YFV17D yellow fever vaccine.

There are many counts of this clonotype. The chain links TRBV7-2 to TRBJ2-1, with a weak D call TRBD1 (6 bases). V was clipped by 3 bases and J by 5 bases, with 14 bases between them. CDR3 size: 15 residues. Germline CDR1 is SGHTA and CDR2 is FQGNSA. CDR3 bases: TGTGCCAGCAGCTTTGATAGGGGGTCACACAATGAGCAGTTCTTC. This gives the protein CASSFDRGSHNEQFF.

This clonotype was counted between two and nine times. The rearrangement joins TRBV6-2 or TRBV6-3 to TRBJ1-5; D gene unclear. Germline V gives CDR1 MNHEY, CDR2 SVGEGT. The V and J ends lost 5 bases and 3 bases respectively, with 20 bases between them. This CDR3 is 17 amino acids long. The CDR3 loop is CASSLGPGFRPNQPQHF. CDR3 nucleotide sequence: TGTGCCAGCAGTCTTGGGCCAGGTTTTAGGCCCAATCAGCCCCAGCATTTT.